The entry below gives a single T cell receptor beta chain sequence along with its context. CDR3 length: 16 amino acids. V lost 0 bases and J 5 bases, leaving 16 bases between the germline ends. Germline V gene lookup returns CDR1 SNHLY and CDR2 FYNNEI. Some clones are missing from TCRdb's copy, which holds only in-frame ones; the method was immunoSEQ multiplex PCR. The table shows 150,000 to 200,000 clones, with approximately 90% occurring only once. These data originate in a study of cytotoxic CD8 clonotypes in ibrutinib-treated CLL. Study-level background: The study recorded mean values of approximately 260,000 productive templates and approximately 94,000 productive rearrangements per sample.

The rearrangement joins TRBV2 to TRBJ2-5; D possibly corresponds to TRBD2 (6 bases). The sample was PBMCs, taken at disease progression, from a patient treated with ibrutinib. The sequence derives from a human donor with chronic lymphocytic leukemia. The CDR3 DNA reads TGTGCCAGCAGTGAAGCGGCGGGATGGGTTAGGGAGACCCAGTACTTC. Encoded protein: CASSEAAGWVRETQYF.